What follows describes a single T cell receptor beta chain. This clonotype was picked up many times. No cognate antigen has been identified for it. No clone much larger than this one lies a single base away; base qualities are absent. Ophthalmopathy patients had moderately to severely active disease, with a Clinical Activity Score of 3 or more, a NOSPECS grade of 4 or more, and a disease duration of less than 3 months. Any patient with an uncontrolled infection, another autoimmune disease, pregnancy or lactation was excluded. Diagnoses were established on the basis of clinical symptoms, serum thyroxine and TRAb, thyroid ultrasound, and orbital computed tomography. Ficoll-Paque density gradient centrifugation was used to isolate PBMCs from approximately 10 ml of fresh peripheral blood. Total RNA was extracted with Trizol reagent, and quality was checked on an Agilent 2100 Bioanalyzer. These data originate in a study of T cells in Graves' hyperthyroidism and ophthalmopathy (dated by TCRdb to the late 2010s). General notes on the study: Peripheral blood samples were taken at initial diagnosis, before any treatment was given. A discovery cohort of about a hundred patients, 43 with Graves' ophthalmopathy and 57 with stable Graves' hyperthyroidism, was used to find distinguishing TCR V-J signatures. Prospective prediction of ophthalmopathy was tested in an independent validation cohort of about 19 hyperthyroidism patients and 15 to 17 patients who later progressed to ophthalmopathy. The approximately 100 discovery patients were divided at random into training and test sets in a 7:3 ratio. In about 6 Graves' hyperthyroidism patients, the study also compared T-cell repertoires from thyroid tissue with T-cell repertoires from blood. Once sampling was done, hyperthyroidism patients were given methimazole at a starting dose of 30 mg daily, whereas ophthalmopathy patients were given high-dose intravenous methylprednisolone. According to the paper, TCR Vbeta CDR3 sequencing was carried out on about 140 peripheral blood samples, which came from 40 to 45 ophthalmopathy, under 85 hyperthyroidism and about 17 progressor patients.

The investigation overall reported the following: Sample size was not statistically predetermined, and blinding of investigators to group allocation was not performed. Most expanded thyroid clonotypes (frequency above 0.001) were also detected in blood, a finding suggesting that blood repertoires may reflect thyroid immune responses. In validation, progression to ophthalmopathy was predicted by the model with more than 65% sensitivity and around 75% specificity, a median of around 6.5 months before onset. A model built on a 13 V-J signature distinguished ophthalmopathy from stable hyperthyroidism, reaching 87.88% sensitivity and 81.08% specificity in cross-validation and 80%/75% in testing.

Amplification of TCR beta CDR3 regions was carried out from RNA transcripts. For the first round of RT-PCR on the TCR CDR3, the HTBI primer set was used together with the Qiagen OneStep RT-PCR kit. The libraries were constructed in a second round of multiplex PCR and then size-selected and purified. Sequencing of the libraries was done on an Illumina HiSeq2000 using paired-end 100 bp reads. In the authors' own workflow: SOAPnuke was used to process the raw data, with reads discarded if the reads contained adapters or uncalled bases, had a mean Phred below 15, or lacked an exact constant-primer or identifier match. High-quality paired reads were merged using COPE v1.2.5, and each unique nucleotide sequence was defined as a clonotype. MiTCR v1.1 was used to align the clonotypes against IMGT TRBV, TRBD and TRBJ reference segments. The analysis was restricted to V-J combinations with a frequency above 0.0001, which together covered 99.2% of the repertoires. A TCS score was defined as the ratio of F50 (clonal expansion) to E x V (chaos), with BLOSUM62-based TCRdist applied between CDR3 peptides within each V-J. Welch's t-statistics and random forest reduced around 510 V-J features to roughly 13, which were used in a naive Bayes classifier (R e1071). TCRdb cleaned the public reads at Q25 with fastp, built clones with MiXCR and kept in-frame beta chains. CDR3 protein duplicates are merged, each entry listing the most common genes and DNA. The V and J calls, along with clone size, are taken from TCRdb and not from the paper's own processing. The table for this sample lists about 400,000 distinct CDR3 sequences; approximately 16% of them were counted only once. The ten largest clones take up roughly a fifth of the sample.

The clonotype comes from a woman aged 55-70 years with Graves' ophthalmopathy. Sequenced sample: blood.

DNA sequence: TGTGCCAGCAGTTTATGGCGAGAGACCCAGTACTTC. Its product reads: CASSLWRETQYF. The chain was built from TRBV28 and TRBJ2-5; the D gene is unclear. The junction carries 3 bases between V and J, which are trimmed by 0 bases and 4 bases respectively. The CDR3 contains 12 residues, cysteine and phenylalanine counted. The only DNA kept is the CDR3, 36 bases in frame from the first base. CDR1 and CDR2, per the germline V gene, are MDHEN and SYDVKM.